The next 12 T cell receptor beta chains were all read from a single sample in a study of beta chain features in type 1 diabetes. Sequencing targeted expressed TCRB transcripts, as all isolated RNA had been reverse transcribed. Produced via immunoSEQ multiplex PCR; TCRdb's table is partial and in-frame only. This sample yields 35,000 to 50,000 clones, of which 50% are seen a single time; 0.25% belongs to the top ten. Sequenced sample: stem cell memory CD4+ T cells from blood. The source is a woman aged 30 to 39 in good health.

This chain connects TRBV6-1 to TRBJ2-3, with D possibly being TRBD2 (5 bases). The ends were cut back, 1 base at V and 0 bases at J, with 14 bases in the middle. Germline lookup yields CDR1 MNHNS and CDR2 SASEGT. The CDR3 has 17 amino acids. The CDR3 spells CASSEVGTGSSTDTQYF. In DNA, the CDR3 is TGTGCCAGCAGTGAAGTAGGAACGGGATCTAGCACAGATACGCAGTATTTT.

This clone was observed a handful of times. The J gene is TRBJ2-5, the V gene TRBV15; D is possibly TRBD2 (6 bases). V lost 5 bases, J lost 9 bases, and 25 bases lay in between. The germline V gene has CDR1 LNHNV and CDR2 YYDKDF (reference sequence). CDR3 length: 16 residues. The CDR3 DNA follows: TGTGCCACCAGCCGAGCCGGGACTCTAACGGGAGCGGCCCAGTACTTC. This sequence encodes CATSRAGTLTGAAQYF.

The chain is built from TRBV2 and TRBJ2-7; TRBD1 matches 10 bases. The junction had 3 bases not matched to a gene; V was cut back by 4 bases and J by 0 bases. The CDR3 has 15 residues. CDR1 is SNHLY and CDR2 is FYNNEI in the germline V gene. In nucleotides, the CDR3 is TGTGCCAGCAGTGCTGGACAGGGGGGCTCCTACGAGCAGTACTTC. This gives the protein CASSAGQGGSYEQYF.

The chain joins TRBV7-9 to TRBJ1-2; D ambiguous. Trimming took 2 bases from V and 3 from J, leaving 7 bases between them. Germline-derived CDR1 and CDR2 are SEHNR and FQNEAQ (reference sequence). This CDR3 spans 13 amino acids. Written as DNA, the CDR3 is TGTGCCAGCAGCTTACAGGCTGACTATGGCTACACCTTC. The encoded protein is CASSLQADYGYTF.

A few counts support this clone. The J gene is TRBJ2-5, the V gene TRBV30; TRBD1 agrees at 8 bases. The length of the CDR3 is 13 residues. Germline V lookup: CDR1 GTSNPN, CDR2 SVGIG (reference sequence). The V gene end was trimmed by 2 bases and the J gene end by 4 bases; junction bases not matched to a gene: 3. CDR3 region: CAWSTGQVETQYF. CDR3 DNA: TGTGCCTGGAGTACGGGACAGGTAGAGACCCAGTACTTC.

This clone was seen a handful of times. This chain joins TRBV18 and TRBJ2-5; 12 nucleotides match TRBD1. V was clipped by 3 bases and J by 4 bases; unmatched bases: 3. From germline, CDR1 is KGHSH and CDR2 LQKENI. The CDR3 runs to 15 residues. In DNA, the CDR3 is TGTGCCAGCTCACCGGGGACAGGGGGCCGAGAGACCCAGTACTTC. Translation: CASSPGTGGRETQYF.

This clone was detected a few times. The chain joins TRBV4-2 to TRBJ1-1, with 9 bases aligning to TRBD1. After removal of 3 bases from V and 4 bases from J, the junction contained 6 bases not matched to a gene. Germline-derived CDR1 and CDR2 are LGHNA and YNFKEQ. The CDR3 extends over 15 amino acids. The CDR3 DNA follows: TGTGCCAGCAGCCAGACACAGGGGGCGCCCACTGAAGCTTTCTTT. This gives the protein CASSQTQGAPTEAFF.

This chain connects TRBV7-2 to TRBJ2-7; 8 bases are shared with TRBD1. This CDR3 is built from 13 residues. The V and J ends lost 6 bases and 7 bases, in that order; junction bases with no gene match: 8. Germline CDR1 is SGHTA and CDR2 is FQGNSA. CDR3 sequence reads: CASSLYRDREQYF. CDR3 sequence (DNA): TGTGCCAGCAGTTTATACCGGGACAGGGAGCAGTACTTC.

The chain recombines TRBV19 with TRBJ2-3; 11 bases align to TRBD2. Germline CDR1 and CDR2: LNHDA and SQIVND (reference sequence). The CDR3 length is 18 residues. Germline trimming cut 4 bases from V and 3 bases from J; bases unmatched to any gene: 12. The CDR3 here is CASSTLVGLAGGTDTQYF. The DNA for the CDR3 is TGTGCCAGTAGTACCCTCGTTGGTCTAGCGGGAGGAACAGATACGCAGTATTTT.

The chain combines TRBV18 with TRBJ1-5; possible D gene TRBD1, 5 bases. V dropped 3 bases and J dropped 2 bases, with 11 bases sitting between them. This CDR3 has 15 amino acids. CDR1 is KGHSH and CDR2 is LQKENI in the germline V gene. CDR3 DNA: TGTGCCAGCTCACCGCGGGAAGGGGGCAATCAGCCCCAGCATTTT. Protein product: CASSPREGGNQPQHF.

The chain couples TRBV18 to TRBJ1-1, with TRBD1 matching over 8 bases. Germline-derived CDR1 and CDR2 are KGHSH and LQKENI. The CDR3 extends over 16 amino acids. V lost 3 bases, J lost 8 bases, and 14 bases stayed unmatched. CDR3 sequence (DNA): TGTGCCAGCTCACCCCCTTTGGCCCGTGACAGGGGAGAAGCTTTCTTT. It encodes CASSPPLARDRGEAFF.

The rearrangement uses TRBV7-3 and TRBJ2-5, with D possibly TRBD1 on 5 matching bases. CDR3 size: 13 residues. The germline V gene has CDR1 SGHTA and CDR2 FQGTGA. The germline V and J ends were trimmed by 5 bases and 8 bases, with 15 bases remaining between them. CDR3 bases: TGTGCCAGCAGCAACAGGACAACAGAAACCCAGTACTTC. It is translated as CASSNRTTETQYF.